This T cell receptor beta chain was found in a study of T cells in tuberculosis. Per germline, CDR1 MGHRA and CDR2 YSYEKL. Trimming took 1 base from V and 4 from J, leaving 17 bases between them. CDR3 size: 16 residues. TCRdb's table, derived via immunoSEQ multiplex PCR, lists solely in-frame clones and lacks some. The table includes 35,000 to 50,000 clones, approximately 94% detected once. The source of this sequence is a donor aged 10 to 29 with latent tuberculosis or without tuberculosis infection. Some clones in this sample may be carry-over from other donors' samples. The sample consisted of PBMCs. This chain links TRBV4-1 with TRBJ2-7, with D unresolved. CDR3 bases: TGCGCCAGCAGCCAAGGCGGTGTGAAGTCCCAATACGAGCAGTACTTC. This codes for CASSQGGVKSQYEQYF.